This T cell receptor (beta chain) was sequenced in a study of Graves' ophthalmopathy and Graves' hyperthyroidism (dated 2018 in TCRdb). About the full investigation: Peripheral blood was collected before any treatment was given, at the time of initial diagnosis. Following sampling, methimazole starting at 30 mg daily was administered to hyperthyroidism patients, and high-dose intravenous methylprednisolone was administered to ophthalmopathy patients. In total, some 140 blood samples were TCR-sequenced: 43 ophthalmopathy, approximately 75 hyperthyroidism and approximately 17 hyperthyroidism-to-ophthalmopathy patients. To explore V-J signatures distinguishing ophthalmopathy from hyperthyroidism, a discovery set of 100 patients (roughly 45 ophthalmopathy, 57 stable hyperthyroidism) was enrolled. An independent validation cohort comprised 18 hyperthyroidism patients and some 16 patients who later progressed from hyperthyroidism to ophthalmopathy. In roughly 6 hyperthyroidism patients, the T-cell repertoires found in thyroid tissue were compared with those found in blood. For training and testing, the 80 to 100 patients in the discovery cohort were randomly divided in a 7:3 ratio. To tell Graves' ophthalmopathy apart from Graves' hyperthyroidism, and to predict which patients would progress to ophthalmopathy, the study relied on TCR beta repertoire signatures. Broader findings and caveats from the paper: Most of the expanded thyroid clonotypes with a frequency above 0.001 were also detected in blood, and it was suggested that the thyroid immune response may be reflected by blood repertoires. No statistical method was used to predetermine the sample size, and group allocation was not hidden from the investigators. In validation, the model predicted ophthalmopathy progression with more than 55% sensitivity and approximately 75% specificity; approximately 12 predicted patients were CT-confirmed with GO in a median of approximately six months. Ophthalmopathy was separated from stable hyperthyroidism by the 13-signature model with roughly 87% sensitivity and 81% to 84% specificity in cross-validation and with 80%/75% in the test set.

Measured from the cysteine to the phenylalanine, the CDR3 is 13 residues long. The read is trimmed to its CDR3 DNA, 39 bases read in frame from base 1. The V end loses 6 bases and the J end loses 4 bases, and a stretch of 10 bases separates them. Looking up the germline V gene yields CDR1 SGHTA and CDR2 FQGNSA. The ophthalmopathy patients had moderately to severely active disease, with a Clinical Activity Score of 3 or higher, a NOSPECS grade of 4 or higher, and a disease duration of less than 3 months. Patients with other autoimmune diseases, uncontrolled infections, pregnancy or lactation were excluded from the study. Clinical symptoms, serum thyroxine, TRAb, thyroid ultrasound and orbital computed tomography were used for diagnosis. Ficoll-Paque density gradient centrifugation was used to isolate PBMCs from around 10 ml of fresh peripheral blood. Trizol reagent was used to extract the total RNA, and its quality was then checked on an Agilent 2100 Bioanalyzer.

The sample holds many counts of this clonotype. The clone's antigen remains unknown. The input lacks base qualities; no much larger clone sits a single base away. For repertoire sequencing, the TCR beta CDR3 regions were amplified from RNA transcripts. The first round of RT-PCR was done with HTBI primers and the Qiagen OneStep RT-PCR kit, and was followed by a second round of multiplex PCR, then size selection and purification. Libraries were sequenced paired-end with 100 bp reads on an Illumina HiSeq2000. As for how the authors treated the data: SOAPnuke was used to process the reads, throwing out any read that had adapters, had uncalled bases, had a mean Phred below 15, or lacked an exact constant-primer or identifier match. COPE v1.2.5 was used to merge high-quality paired reads. Each unique nucleotide sequence was treated as a clonotype, and MiTCR v1.1 was used to align the clonotypes to the IMGT TRB V, D and J references. Only V-J combinations with frequency above 0.0001 were analysed, covering around 99% of repertoires. A TCR clonal expansion and chaos score per V-J combination was defined as the ratio of F50 clonal expansion to chaos observed in the TCRdist matrix. Welch's t-statistics and random forest were used to reduce features to about 14 V-J combinations, which were fed into a naive Bayes classifier. Thyroid-blood repertoire similarity was quantified with the Morisita-Horn index. The public reads were quality trimmed at Q25 with fastp and then assembled into clones with MiXCR by TCRdb, keeping productive beta chains. Rows are unified per CDR3 protein, each entry keeping the most common DNA and genes. These V and J calls derive from TCRdb rather than the authors' analysis. A total of around 470,000 distinct CDR3 sequences appear in this sample, 14% of them only once. The ten largest account for about 10% of the sample.

Sequenced material: blood. This receptor was obtained from a woman in her twenties or thirties with Graves' ophthalmopathy. Donor details come from another sample of the same person, matched by shared clones. The sequence joins TRBV7-2 to TRBJ1-3; the D gene cannot be named for sure. The CDR3 is CASSFGQGNTIYF. At the DNA level, the sequence is TGTGCCAGCAGTTTTGGCCAAGGAAACACCATATATTTT.